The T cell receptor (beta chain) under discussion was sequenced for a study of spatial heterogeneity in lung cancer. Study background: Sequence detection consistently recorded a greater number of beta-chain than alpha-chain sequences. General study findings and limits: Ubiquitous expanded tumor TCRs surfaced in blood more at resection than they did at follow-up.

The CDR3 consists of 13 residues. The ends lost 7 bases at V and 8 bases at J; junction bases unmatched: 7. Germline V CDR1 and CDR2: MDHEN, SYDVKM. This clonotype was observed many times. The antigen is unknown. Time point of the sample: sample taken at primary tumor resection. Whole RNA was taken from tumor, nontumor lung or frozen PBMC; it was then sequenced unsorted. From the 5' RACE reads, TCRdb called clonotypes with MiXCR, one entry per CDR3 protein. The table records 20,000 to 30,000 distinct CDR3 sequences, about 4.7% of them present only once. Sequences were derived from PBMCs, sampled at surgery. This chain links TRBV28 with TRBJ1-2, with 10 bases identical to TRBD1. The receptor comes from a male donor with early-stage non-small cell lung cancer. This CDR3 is CASNRQGAWGYTF. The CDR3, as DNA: TGTGCCAGCAACCGACAGGGGGCGTGGGGCTACACCTTC.